A single sample gave rise to the 16 T cell receptor beta chains below, sequenced in a study of T-cell reconstitution after alpha-beta-depleted transplantation in children. Researchers prepared the TCRbeta library using unique molecular identifiers, the study reports. One entry per CDR3 protein, called by TCRdb with MiXCR from the PCR reads. The table records approximately 97,000 distinct CDR3 sequences, approximately 6% of them present only once. The sequencing here drew on PBMCs, mostly from graft donor cells, taken 60 days after TCRalphabeta/CD19-depleted stem cell transplant. Source of these receptors: a female patient aged 2 to 10 who had a stem cell transplant for Fanconi anemia, so the T cells may come from the graft donor.

This clonotype was detected many times. V gene TRBV5-1 combines with J gene TRBJ2-3; TRBD2 matches at 8 bases. V lost 1 base to trimming and J lost 0 bases; unmatched junction nucleotides: 16. Germline loops: CDR1 SGHRS, CDR2 YFSETQ. The CDR3 spans 20 residues. CDR3 residues: CASSLLILSGGSPSTDTQYF. CDR3 sequence (DNA): TGCGCCAGCAGCTTGTTAATACTAAGCGGGGGATCACCTAGCACAGATACGCAGTATTTT.

This clonotype occurred many times. The chain uses TRBV2 and TRBJ2-7; 7 bases fit TRBD1. V shed 9 bases, J shed 3 bases, and the junction held 5 bases outside the gene matches. The germline V gene encodes CDR1 SNHLY and CDR2 FYNNEI. The CDR3 is made up of 12 amino acids. CDR3 in amino acids: CASNRGDYEQYF. The CDR3, as DNA: TGTGCCAGTAACAGGGGCGACTACGAGCAGTACTTC.

This clonotype has ten or more counts. The chain couples TRBV12-3 or TRBV12-4 to TRBJ2-7; D is ambiguous. The V end lost 6 bases, the J end lost 3 bases, and 15 bases lay between the germline ends. The CDR3 length is 14 residues. This chain's CDR3 is CASSQHDGIYEQYF. In nucleotides, the CDR3 is TGTGCCAGCAGCCAGCATGACGGAATCTACGAGCAGTACTTC.

Ten or more counts support this clonotype. The chain recombines TRBV24-1 with TRBJ2-7, with D tentatively TRBD1 or TRBD2 (5 bases each). CDR1 is KGHDR and CDR2 is SFDVKD in the germline V gene. The V gene lost 4 bases and the J gene lost 3 bases, with 12 bases spanning the gap. The CDR3 consists of 14 residues. In nucleotides, the CDR3 is TGTGCCACCAGTGACGGTCGGGACGGCTACGAGCAGTACTTC. As protein: CATSDGRDGYEQYF.

At least ten counts were recorded for this clonotype. This sequence joins TRBV6-1 and TRBJ2-2; 14 bases are shared with TRBD2. This CDR3 contains 22 residues. Germline V lookup: CDR1 MNHNS, CDR2 SASEGT. V lost 2 bases, J lost 5 bases, and 19 bases stayed unmatched. The DNA of the CDR3 is TGTGCCAGCAGTGAATTAAACGCAGGACCTCGGACTAGCGGGAGGTGGACCGGGGAGCTGTTTTTT. The encoded protein is CASSELNAGPRTSGRWTGELFF.

This clonotype has only a few counts. The V call is TRBV5-4, the J call TRBJ2-7, with D tentatively TRBD2 (6 bases). CDR1 SGHNT and CDR2 YYREEE come from the germline V gene (reference sequence). Trimming took 2 bases from V and 2 from J, leaving 14 bases between them. CDR3 size: 15 residues. CDR3: CASSLGDFRTYEQYF. Here the CDR3 DNA reads TGTGCCAGCAGCTTAGGGGACTTCCGAACCTACGAGCAGTACTTC. The full variable domain, completed using reference TRBV5-4 and TRBJ2-7, is ETGVTQSPTHLIKTRGQQVTLRCSSQSGHNTVSWYQQALGQGPQFIFQYYREEENGRGNFPPRFSGLQFPNYSSELNVNALELDDSALYLCASSLGDFRTYEQYFGPGTRLTVT.

Details on this clonotype: A much more abundant neighbour one base away suggests this may be a read error. The rearrangement links TRBV4-1 to TRBJ2-1; D is perhaps TRBD2 (5 bases). The germline V gene encodes CDR1 MGHRA and CDR2 YSYEKL. CDR3 length: 17 residues. CDR3 sequence: CATSQSPLVAGSQEQFF. The CDR3 region has the DNA TGCGCCACCAGCCAATCCCCACTAGTAGCTGGAAGCCAGGAGCAGTTCTTC.

There are many counts of this clonotype. The V call is TRBV27, the J call TRBJ1-2, with 8 positions matching TRBD1. Germline V gene lookup returns CDR1 MNHEY and CDR2 SMNVEV (reference sequence). V lost 0 bases, J lost 5 bases, and 5 bases stayed unmatched. There are 15 residues in the CDR3. The chain's CDR3 is CASSLSLTGGYGYTF. The CDR3 coding sequence is TGTGCCAGCAGTTTATCCCTCACAGGGGGGTATGGCTACACCTTC.

This rearrangement joins TRBV7-2 to TRBJ2-7; D ambiguous. Germline V gene sequence: CDR1 SGHTA, CDR2 FQGNSA. The CDR3 runs to 13 residues. V gave up 5 bases and J gave up 2 bases, with 10 bases separating them. The CDR3 loop reads CASSMDGTYEQYF. CDR3 DNA sequence: TGTGCCAGCAGCATGGACGGCACCTACGAGCAGTACTTC.

This clonotype was picked up many times. The chain uses TRBV20-1 and TRBJ1-5; no definite D call. CDR3 size: 14 residues. Germline CDR1 is DFQATT and CDR2 is SNEGSKA (reference sequence). Trimming left V 3 bases short and J 2 bases short, with 11 bases between. The CDR3 loop is CSASERKGNQPQHF. The DNA for the CDR3 is TGCAGTGCTAGTGAGAGGAAAGGCAATCAGCCCCAGCATTTT.

This clonotype was observed at least ten times. The J gene is TRBJ2-3, the V gene TRBV7-2; 10 bases line up with TRBD2. J gave up 1 base and V 3 bases, and 1 base lay outside the gene matches. Germline lookup yields CDR1 SGHTA and CDR2 FQGNSA. The CDR3 is made up of 15 amino acids. CDR3 sequence reads: CASSFGTSGTDTQYF. The CDR3 coding sequence is TGTGCCAGCAGCTTCGGGACTAGCGGCACAGATACGCAGTATTTT.

This clonotype was recorded at least ten times. The chain links TRBV7-8 to TRBJ2-2; TRBD2 matches at 7 bases. The germline CDR1 and CDR2 sequences are SGHVS and FQNEAQ. The CDR3 has 14 amino acids. The J segment lost 13 bases and the V segment lost 5 bases, leaving 13 bases of the junction unmatched. The CDR3: CASSRRDYPGGLFF. CDR3 sequence (DNA): TGTGCCAGCAGCAGACGGGACTACCCGGGAGGGCTGTTTTTT.

This clonotype appeared many times. This rearrangement joins TRBV9 to TRBJ1-5; D gene unclear. This CDR3 has 15 residues. Germline assignment: CDR1 SGDLS and CDR2 YYNGEE. V lost 0 bases and J lost 0, with 7 bases in between. The CDR3 coding sequence is TGTGCCAGCAGCGTAGAAGGGATTAGCAATCAGCCCCAGCATTTT. This translates into CASSVEGISNQPQHF.

This clonotype came up many times. The V and J genes are TRBV6-1 and TRBJ2-3; no reliable D call. Trimming left V 6 bases short and J 3 bases short, with 10 bases between. There are 13 residues in the CDR3. Germline-derived CDR1 and CDR2 are MNHNS and SASEGT. The CDR3 spells CASSGLGTDTQYF. The CDR3, as DNA: TGTGCCAGCAGCGGGCTGGGGACAGATACGCAGTATTTT.

This clonotype was observed many times. The chain couples TRBV29-1 to TRBJ2-1; D not resolved. CDR1 SQVTM and CDR2 ANQGSEA come from the germline V gene. Trimming stripped 7 bases from V and 8 bases from J, with 9 bases between. This CDR3 is 10 amino acids long. DNA for the CDR3: TGCAGCGCCTCGGTCTATGAGCAGTTCTTC. Protein sequence: CSASVYEQFF.

This clonotype was recorded a few times. The chain has TRBV29-1 and TRBJ1-2, with 7 nucleotides matching TRBD1. The CDR3 has 17 amino acids. Germline V lookup: CDR1 SQVTM, CDR2 ANQGSEA. The V gene end was trimmed by 3 bases and the J gene end by 3 bases; junction bases not matched to a gene: 16. CDR3 bases: TGCAGCGTTGAGGGATTGGGACAGCCCAAGATAGACTATGGCTACACCTTC. Translated: CSVEGLGQPKIDYGYTF. The complete variable domain, with remaining parts taken from reference TRBV29-1 and TRBJ1-2, reads SAVISQKPSRDICQRGTSLTIQCQVDSQVTMMFWYRQQPGQSLTLIATANQGSEATYESGFVIDKFPISRPNLTFSTLTVSNMSPEDSSIYLCSVEGLGQPKIDYGYTFGSGTRLTVV.